This T cell receptor (beta chain) stems from a study of blood T cell repertoires in COVID-19. Background on the study: From the United States, Italy and Spain came samples of acute and convalescent COVID-19.

As processed by the authors: Amplifying reference gene primers gave estimates of nucleated cell counts. Profiling relied on immunoSEQ multiplex PCR, and the TCRdb table lists in-frame clones only, not all of them. V, J and clone size were drawn from that table, and D and trimming were deduced from the DNA. The data hold around 250,000 clones, with over 80% observed a single time. The CDR3 extends over 16 amino acids. Trimming took off 2 bases at V and 1 base at J, with 14 bases between the two ends. Germline V CDR1 and CDR2: KGHSH, LQKENI. The count of this clone is one. The V and J genes are TRBV18 and TRBJ2-5; D may be TRBD1 (6 bases). The specimen sequenced was peripheral blood. The receptor was derived from a woman in her forties who had recovered from COVID-19. For the CDR3, the DNA is TGTGCCAGCTCACCAACCCAAAGACAGGTCCAAGAGACCCAGTACTTC. This translates into CASSPTQRQVQETQYF.